The clone carrying this T cell receptor beta chain was seen many times. Its target is unknown. Alongside a J-beta primer mix, a sample-barcoded 5' primer served in a second PCR lasting roughly 7 to 11 cycles. TCRdb analysed the 5' RACE reads with MiXCR anew, one entry per CDR3 protein. The sample has almost 1 million distinct CDR3 sequences, 51% seen once. This record belongs to a study of blood T cells in healthy people across ages. Study observations and caveats: TCR beta diversity was tightly associated with the proportion of naive T cells.

Germline CDR1 reads SNHLY; CDR2 reads FYNNEI. V was clipped by 3 bases and J by 6 bases, with 15 bases between them. The CDR3 totals 15 residues. Total RNA extracted from each sample amounted to at least 5.5 micrograms. The rearrangement links TRBV2 to TRBJ1-5, with TRBD1 as a possible D gene (5 bases). Sequenced material: blood. This clonotype was sampled from a woman aged 60-75 years in good health. The CDR3 coding sequence is TGTGCCAGCAGTGACGCAGGGCGAATTTTTCAGCCCCAGCATTTT. Translated, it gives CASSDAGRIFQPQHF.